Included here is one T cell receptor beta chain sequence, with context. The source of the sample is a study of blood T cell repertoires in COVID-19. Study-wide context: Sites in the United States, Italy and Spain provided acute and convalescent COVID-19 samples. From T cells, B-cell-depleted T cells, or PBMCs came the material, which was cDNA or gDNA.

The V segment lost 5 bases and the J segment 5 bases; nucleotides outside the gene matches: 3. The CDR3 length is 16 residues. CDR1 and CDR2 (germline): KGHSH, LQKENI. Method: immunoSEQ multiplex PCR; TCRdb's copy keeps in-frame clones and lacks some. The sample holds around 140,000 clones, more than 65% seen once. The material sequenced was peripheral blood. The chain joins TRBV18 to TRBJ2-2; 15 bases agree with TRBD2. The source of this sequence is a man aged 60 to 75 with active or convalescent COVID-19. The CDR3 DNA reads TGTGCCAGCTCAACCGGGACTAGCGGGAGGACCGGGGAGCTGTTTTTT. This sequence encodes CASSTGTSGRTGELFF.